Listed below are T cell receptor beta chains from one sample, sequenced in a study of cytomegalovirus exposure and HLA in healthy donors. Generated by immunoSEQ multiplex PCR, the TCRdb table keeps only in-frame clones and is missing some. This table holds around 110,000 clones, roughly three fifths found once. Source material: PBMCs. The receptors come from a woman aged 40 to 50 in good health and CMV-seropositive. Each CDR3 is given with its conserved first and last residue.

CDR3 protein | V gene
CASSYLSRGLASYEQYF | TRBV5-5
CASSVSRLPLPTDTQYF | TRBV25-1
CASSDWTGTYEQYF | TRBV6-5
CATKPGQGYYGYTF | TRBV27
CASSERAGEVNIQYF | TRBV5-1
CASTPEDTDGYTF | TRBV28
CASSPGNGNTIYF | TRBV2
CATSRDTSGAYEQYF | TRBV15
CASSSRDRGHEQYF | TRBV5-1
CSVATEGSGTEAFF | TRBV29-1
CASNNVVELFF | TRBV6-1
CATSRGKAGGETGYQETQYF | TRBV15
CASSLEGDRGTDTQYF | TRBV5-1
CASIRDRGNEKLFF | TRBV2
CASSPPNIPGQGVEQYF | TRBV18
CASRNPTGVKETQYF | TRBV7-9
CASNYQGPGGAQHF | TRBV5-8
CASSPLSGLNTEAFF | TRBV18
CASSLVAGLAGGTDTQYF | TRBV7-6
CASSEYEEWNTEAFF | TRBV6-1
CASSYSGGSYNEQFF | TRBV5-1
CASSPGTDYGYTF | TRBV18
CASSDGGPQAEKLFF | TRBV5-1
CASSIGGNTEAFF | TRBV28
CASSIIQGSDEQYF | TRBV5-1
CASSIVQGAGELFF | TRBV9
CASSRTGDPYQPQHF | TRBV7-9
CASSITGGYGYTF | TRBV5-6
CASGWGTGRITEAFF | TRBV6-1
CASSQLAGGSETQYF | TRBV6-5
CASSLEPGLAGEWQYF | TRBV7-8
CASSPPPGVWDTGELFF | TRBV9
CASSFGQDTEAFF | TRBV5-1
CASAASGTGYTF | TRBV27
CASSLGRAGEQYF | TRBV11-2
CASSRKGQASGANVLTF | TRBV27
CASRLGGNNQPQHF | TRBV6-1
CASSPSSGGPDTQYF | TRBV5-4
CASSPLNEQFF | TRBV28
CASSFRQGTDTQYF | TRBV7-9
CASSLFDREATPEQFF | TRBV9
CASSYSETSGRELFF | TRBV6-5
CASSPAGGVETQYF | TRBV18
CASSLAGVQNTEAFF | TRBV5-4
CASSGTINQETQYF | TRBV19
CASSYAGAGEKLFF | TRBV6-6